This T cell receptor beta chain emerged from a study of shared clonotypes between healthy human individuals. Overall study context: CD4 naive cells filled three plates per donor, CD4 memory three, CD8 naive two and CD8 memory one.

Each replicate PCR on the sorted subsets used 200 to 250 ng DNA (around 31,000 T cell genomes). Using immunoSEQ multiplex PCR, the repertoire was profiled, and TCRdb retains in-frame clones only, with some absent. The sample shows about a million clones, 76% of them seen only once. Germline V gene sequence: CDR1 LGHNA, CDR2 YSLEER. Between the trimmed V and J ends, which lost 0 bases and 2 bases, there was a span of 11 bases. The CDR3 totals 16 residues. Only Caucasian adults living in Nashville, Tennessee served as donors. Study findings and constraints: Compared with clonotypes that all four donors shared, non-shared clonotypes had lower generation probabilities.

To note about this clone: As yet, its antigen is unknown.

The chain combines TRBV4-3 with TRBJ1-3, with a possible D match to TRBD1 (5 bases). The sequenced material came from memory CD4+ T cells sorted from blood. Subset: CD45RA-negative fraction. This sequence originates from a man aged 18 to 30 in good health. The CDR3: CASSQDPPGTGNTIYF. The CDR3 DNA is TGCGCCAGCAGCCAAGATCCCCCAGGGACTGGAAACACCATATATTTT.